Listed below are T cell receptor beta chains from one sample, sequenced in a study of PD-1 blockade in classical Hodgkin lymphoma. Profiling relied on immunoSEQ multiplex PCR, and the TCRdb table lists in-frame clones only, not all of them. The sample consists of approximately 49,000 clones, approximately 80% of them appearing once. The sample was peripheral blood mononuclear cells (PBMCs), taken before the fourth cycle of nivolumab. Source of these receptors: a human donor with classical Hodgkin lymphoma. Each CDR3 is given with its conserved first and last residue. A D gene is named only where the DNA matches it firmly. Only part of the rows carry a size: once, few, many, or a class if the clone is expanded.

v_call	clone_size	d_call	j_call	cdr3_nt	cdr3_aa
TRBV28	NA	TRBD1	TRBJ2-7	TGTGCCAGCAGTCCGAGCACAGGGGGCTACTCCTACGAGCAGTACTTC	CASSPSTGGYSYEQYF
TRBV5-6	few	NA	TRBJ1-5	TGTGCCAGCAGCTTGGACAGGGGCAATCAGCCCCAGCATTTT	CASSLDRGNQPQHF
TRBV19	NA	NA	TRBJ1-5	TGTGCCAGTAGTACACGAACTTATGGCAATCAGCCCCAGCATTTT	CASSTRTYGNQPQHF
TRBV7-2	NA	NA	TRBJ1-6	TGTGCCAGCAGCTTAACTGAGTCGGAGAATTCACCCCTCCACTTT	CASSLTESENSPLHF
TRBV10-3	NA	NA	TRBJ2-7	TGTGCCATCAGCCGGAGTGGGAGCTACGAGCAGTACTTC	CAISRSGSYEQYF
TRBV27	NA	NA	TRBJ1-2	TGTGCCAGCAGTTCGCTAGTTGGGATCAGGGGCCGGGGTCATGGCTACACCTTC	CASSSLVGIRGRGHGYTF
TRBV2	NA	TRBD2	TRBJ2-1	TGTGCCAGCAGTCCGGGACTAGTGCGGTATTACAATGAGCAGTTCTTC	CASSPGLVRYYNEQFF
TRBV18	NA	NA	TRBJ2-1	TGTGCCAGCTCACCAGGCGGAAATGAGCAGTTCTTC	CASSPGGNEQFF
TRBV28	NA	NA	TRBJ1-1	TGTGCCAGCTCTTATCCTTCTGGGGAAAACACTGAAGCTTTCTTT	CASSYPSGENTEAFF
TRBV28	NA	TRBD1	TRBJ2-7	TGTGCCAGCAGTTCCTATGACAGGGGGCTTATGTACTTC	CASSSYDRGLMYF
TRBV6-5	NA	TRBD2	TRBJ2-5	TGTGCCAGCAGCCGACTAGCCCTGAAAGAGACCCAGTACTTC	CASSRLALKETQYF
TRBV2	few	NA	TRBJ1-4	TGTGCCAGCAGTGAGGAGGTGGATGAAAAACTGTTTTTT	CASSEEVDEKLFF
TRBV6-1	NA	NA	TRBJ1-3	TGTGCCAGCAGTTGGCAGGCCTCTGGAAACACCATATATTTT	CASSWQASGNTIYF
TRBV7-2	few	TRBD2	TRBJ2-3	TGTGCCAGCAGCTTACGGGGGGGCCGGGCAGATACGCAGTATTTT	CASSLRGGRADTQYF
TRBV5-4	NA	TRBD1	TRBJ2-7	TGTGCCAGCAGCCTCGGGACAGCCCCCTACGAGCAGTACTTC	CASSLGTAPYEQYF
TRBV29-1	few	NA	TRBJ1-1	TGCAGCGGGGGGATCCCGAACACTGAAGCTTTCTTT	CSGGIPNTEAFF
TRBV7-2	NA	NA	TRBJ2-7	TGTGCCAGCAGCTTCAAAGGGTCGGGTAGCTCCTACGAGCAGTACTTC	CASSFKGSGSSYEQYF
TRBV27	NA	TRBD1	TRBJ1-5	TGTGCCAGCAGTGCCACAGACAGGGGTAGCAATCAGCCCCAGCATTTT	CASSATDRGSNQPQHF
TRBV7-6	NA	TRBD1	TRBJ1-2	TGTGCCAGCAGCTATGGACAGGGAGATGGCTACACCTTC	CASSYGQGDGYTF
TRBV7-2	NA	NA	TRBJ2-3	TGTGCCAGCAGCTTTGGACTAGACAGGGCAGATACGCAGTATTTT	CASSFGLDRADTQYF
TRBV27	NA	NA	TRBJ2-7	TGTGCCAGCACGGGGAGAGGGACCCCCTACGAGCAGTACTTC	CASTGRGTPYEQYF
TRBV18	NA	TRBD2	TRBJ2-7	TGTGCCAGCTCCCTCCCGGGAGGAGCGGGAGCCCCCTACGAGCAGTACTTC	CASSLPGGAGAPYEQYF
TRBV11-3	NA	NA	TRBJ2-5	TGTGCCAGCAGCACCTACAGCGAAGAGACCCAGTACTTC	CASSTYSEETQYF
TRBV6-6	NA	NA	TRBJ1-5	TGTGCCAGCAGCAACAGAGGGGGGCCCCAGCATTTT	CASSNRGGPQHF
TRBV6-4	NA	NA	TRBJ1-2	TGTGCCAGCAGTGACTCGAGGGGTTCAGGGGTCTATGGCTACACCTTC	CASSDSRGSGVYGYTF
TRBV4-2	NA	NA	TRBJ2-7	TGTGCCAGCAGCCCCTCGGCGGGGAAGGGCTCCTACGAGCAGTACTTC	CASSPSAGKGSYEQYF
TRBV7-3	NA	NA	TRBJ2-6	TGTGCCAGCAGCTTAGGCGGAAGCTCTGGGGCCAACGTCCTGACTTTC	CASSLGGSSGANVLTF
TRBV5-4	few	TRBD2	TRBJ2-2	TGTGCCAGCAGCTTAGGGGACTACGGGCCCACCGGGGAGCTGTTTTTT	CASSLGDYGPTGELFF
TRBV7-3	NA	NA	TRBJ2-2	TGTGCCAGCAGCTTGGACAGCCACGGGGAGCTGTTTTTT	CASSLDSHGELFF
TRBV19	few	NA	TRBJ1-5	TGTGCCAGTAGCCTCGGGAGCCTCAATCAGCCCCAGCATTTT	CASSLGSLNQPQHF
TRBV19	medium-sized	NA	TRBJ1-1	TGTGCCAGTAGTATGCTCCAGGGACCGCTTACTGAAGCTTTCTTT	CASSMLQGPLTEAFF
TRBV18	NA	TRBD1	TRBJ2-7	TGTGCCAGCTCACCACAAAGGGACAGGAGCTACGAGCAGTACTTC	CASSPQRDRSYEQYF
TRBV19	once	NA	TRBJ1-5	TGTGCCACCAACGGGGTAGGGTCCAGGAATCAGCCCCAGCATTTT	CATNGVGSRNQPQHF
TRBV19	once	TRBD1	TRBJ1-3	TGTGCCAGTTCCACAGGGGACTCTGGAAACACCATATATTTT	CASSTGDSGNTIYF
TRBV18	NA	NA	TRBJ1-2	TGTGCCAGCTCACAGGGGACGGACTATGGCTACACCTTC	CASSQGTDYGYTF
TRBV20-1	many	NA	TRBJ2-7	TGCAGTGCTAGAGCCGGACCGGAGTACTTC	CSARAGPEYF
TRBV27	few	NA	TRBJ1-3	TGTGCCAGCAGCCTAACCTCTGGAAACACCATATATTTT	CASSLTSGNTIYF
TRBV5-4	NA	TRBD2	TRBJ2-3	TGTGCCAGCAGCCCGACTAGCGGGAGCGGTGATACGCAGTATTTT	CASSPTSGSGDTQYF
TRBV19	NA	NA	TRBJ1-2	TGTGCCAGTAATTTTTCCCCACAGGGATACTATGGCTACACCTTC	CASNFSPQGYYGYTF
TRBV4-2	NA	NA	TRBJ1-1	TGTGCCAGCAGCCAAGGGGTTGTGGGGCGATCACAAGCTTTCTTT	CASSQGVVGRSQAFF
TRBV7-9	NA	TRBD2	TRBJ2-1	TGTGCCAGCAGCCCAGGTACTAGCGGGGGGAGCTCCTACAATGAGCAGTTCTTC	CASSPGTSGGSSYNEQFF
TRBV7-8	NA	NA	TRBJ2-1	TGTGCCAGCAGCTCTCTTCAGCACAATGAGCAGTTCTTC	CASSSLQHNEQFF
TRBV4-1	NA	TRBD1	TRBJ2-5	TGCGCCAGCAGCCAAGTACAGGGGAAAGAGACCCAGTACTTC	CASSQVQGKETQYF
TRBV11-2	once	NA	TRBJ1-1	TGTGCCAGCAGCTTAGTAGCCAGGGGTGCTGAAGCTTTCTTT	CASSLVARGAEAFF
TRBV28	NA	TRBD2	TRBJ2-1	TGTGCCAGCAGTTTTGGGACTAGGGGTGAGCAGTTCTTC	CASSFGTRGEQFF
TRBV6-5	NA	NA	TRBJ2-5	TGTGCCAGCAGAGGGGACTCCTTTGGGCGGGAGACCCAGTACTTC	CASRGDSFGRETQYF
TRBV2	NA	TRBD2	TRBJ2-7	TGTGCCAGCCTGCGGAGCGGGGCATCCTACGAGCAGTACTTC	CASLRSGASYEQYF
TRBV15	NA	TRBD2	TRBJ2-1	TGTGCCACCAGCAGAGATATGGGCGGGAGCTATGAGCAGTTCTTC	CATSRDMGGSYEQFF
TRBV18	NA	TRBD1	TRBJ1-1	TGTGCCAGCTCACAAGCACAGGGGGCGAGTGGGACTGAAGCTTTCTTT	CASSQAQGASGTEAFF
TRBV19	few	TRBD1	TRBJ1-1	TGTGCCAGTACCGATGGGACAGGGTTTTTTAGGAACACTGAAGCTTTCTTT	CASTDGTGFFRNTEAFF
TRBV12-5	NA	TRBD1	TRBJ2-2	TGTGCTAGTGGTTTGGAGCCGACAGGGGGCAACACCGGGGAGCTGTTTTTT	CASGLEPTGGNTGELFF
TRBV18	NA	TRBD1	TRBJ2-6	TGTGCCAGCTCACCATACATGGGACAGGGGGGTTCTGGGGCCAACGTCCTGACTTTC	CASSPYMGQGGSGANVLTF
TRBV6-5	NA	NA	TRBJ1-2	TGTGCCAGCAGTTACGTTGCGGGGAATGAGGATGGCTACACCTTC	CASSYVAGNEDGYTF
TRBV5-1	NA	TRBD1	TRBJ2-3	TGCGCCAGCAGCTTGACAGGGGCGGGAGATACGCAGTATTTT	CASSLTGAGDTQYF
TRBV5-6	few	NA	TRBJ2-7	TGTGCCAGCAGCTTGCAGGGAGTGACTCTACAAGAGCAGTACTTC	CASSLQGVTLQEQYF
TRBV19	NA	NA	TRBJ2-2	TGTGCCAGTAGTACGGTAGCTTTCGGCGGGGAGCTGTTTTTT	CASSTVAFGGELFF
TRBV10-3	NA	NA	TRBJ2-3	TGTGCCATCAGTGAGACGGGCCGCACAGATACGCAGTATTTT	CAISETGRTDTQYF
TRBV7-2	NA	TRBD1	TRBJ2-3	TGTGCCAGCAGCTTAGTACAGGGGACAGATACGCAGTATTTT	CASSLVQGTDTQYF
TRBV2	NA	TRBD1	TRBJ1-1	TGTGCCAGCGTGGACAGGAGGAACACTGAAGCTTTCTTT	CASVDRRNTEAFF